This T cell receptor (beta chain) was captured by sequencing in a study of blood T cell repertoires in COVID-19. Study-wide background: Samples came from the United States, Italy and Spain, spanning acute and convalescent COVID-19.

Authors' analysis steps: Cell counts per sample came from amplifying reference gene primers. Libraries were prepared by immunoSEQ multiplex PCR; TCRdb keeps only in-frame clonotypes and omits some of them. The V and J calls and the clone size are those of that table, but D and trimming were determined from the DNA. The repertoire holds 300,000 to 400,000 clones, with approximately 90% as singletons. The germline CDR1 and CDR2 sequences are KGHSH and LQKENI. Trimming took 3 bases from V and 9 from J; bases not matched to a gene: 11. This CDR3 contains 16 residues. Membership in each cohort depended on participant-reported clinical history.

The V gene is TRBV18, the J gene TRBJ1-6, with 7 bases fitting TRBD1. Sequencing was carried out using PBMCs or T cells enriched from blood (not recorded which). The receptor was isolated from a woman in her twenties or thirties with acute COVID-19. Here the CDR3 DNA reads TGTGCCAGCTCACCCGAAAATACCGGGACAGTTTCACCCCTCCACTTT. This translates into CASSPENTGTVSPLHF.